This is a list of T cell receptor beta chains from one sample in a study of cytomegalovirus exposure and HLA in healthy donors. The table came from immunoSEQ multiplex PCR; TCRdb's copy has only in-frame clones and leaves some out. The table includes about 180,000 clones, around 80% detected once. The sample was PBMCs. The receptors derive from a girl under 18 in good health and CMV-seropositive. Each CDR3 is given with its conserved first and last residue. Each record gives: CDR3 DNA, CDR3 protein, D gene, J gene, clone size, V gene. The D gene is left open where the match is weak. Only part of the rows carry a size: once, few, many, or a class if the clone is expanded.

cdr3_nt: TGTGCCACCTCCGGGGAAGCCGGGGAGCTGTTTTTT
cdr3_aa: CATSGEAGELFF
d_call: -
j_call: TRBJ2-2
clone_size: few
v_call: TRBV6-6

cdr3_nt: TGTGCCAGTAGTTCCCAGCGGCGCTACGAGCAGTACTTC
cdr3_aa: CASSSQRRYEQYF
d_call: -
j_call: TRBJ2-7
clone_size: -
v_call: TRBV19

cdr3_nt: TGTGCTAGTGGTTTGTCAGACAGGGGGAACACCGGGGAGCTGTTTTTT
cdr3_aa: CASGLSDRGNTGELFF
d_call: TRBD1
j_call: TRBJ2-2
clone_size: -
v_call: TRBV12-5

cdr3_nt: TGTGCCAGCAGCAGAGGGGGGGCGCGTCATCAGCCCCAGCATTTT
cdr3_aa: CASSRGGARHQPQHF
d_call: -
j_call: TRBJ1-5
clone_size: few
v_call: TRBV2

cdr3_nt: TGTGCCAGCAGCACCCCCGGGACTGTCACCTACGAGCAGTACTTC
cdr3_aa: CASSTPGTVTYEQYF
d_call: -
j_call: TRBJ2-7
clone_size: -
v_call: TRBV5-6

cdr3_nt: TGTGCCCTTCACCGACTGGTTCTATCAGAGCAGTACTTC
cdr3_aa: CALHRLVLSEQYF
d_call: -
j_call: TRBJ2-5
clone_size: -
v_call: TRBV6-1

cdr3_nt: TGTGCCATCAGTGAGTCCCCGGGGGGACAGGGGGCGAGTAACACTGAAGCTTTCTTT
cdr3_aa: CAISESPGGQGASNTEAFF
d_call: TRBD1
j_call: TRBJ1-1
clone_size: -
v_call: TRBV10-3

cdr3_nt: TGCGCCAGCAGCCACCCCATGGTGGGAGGTAACGAGCAGTACTTC
cdr3_aa: CASSHPMVGGNEQYF
d_call: -
j_call: TRBJ2-7
clone_size: few
v_call: TRBV4-1

cdr3_nt: TGTGCCAGCAGCTTAGGGACAGGGGAGGCAGGGACCCAGTACTTC
cdr3_aa: CASSLGTGEAGTQYF
d_call: TRBD1
j_call: TRBJ2-5
clone_size: once
v_call: TRBV7-6

cdr3_nt: TGTGCCAGCAGTGCGGCCCTATCGTACGAGCAGTACTTC
cdr3_aa: CASSAALSYEQYF
d_call: -
j_call: TRBJ2-7
clone_size: -
v_call: TRBV27

cdr3_nt: TGTGCCTTGCACGTAGCGGGAGAGACCCAGTACTTC
cdr3_aa: CALHVAGETQYF
d_call: TRBD2
j_call: TRBJ2-5
clone_size: -
v_call: TRBV30

cdr3_nt: TGTGCCAGCAGCTTACTAGCGGGAGGAAGGCTGGGGTCCTACAATGAGCAGTTCTTC
cdr3_aa: CASSLLAGGRLGSYNEQFF
d_call: TRBD2
j_call: TRBJ2-1
clone_size: -
v_call: TRBV7-2

cdr3_nt: TGCAGCGTTACAGGGTCTGGGGCCAACGTCCTGACTTTC
cdr3_aa: CSVTGSGANVLTF
d_call: -
j_call: TRBJ2-6
clone_size: -
v_call: TRBV29-1

cdr3_nt: TGTGCCAGCAGCTTAGCCAGGGTCCCTCCACCGACCTTC
cdr3_aa: CASSLARVPPPTF
d_call: -
j_call: TRBJ1-2
clone_size: -
v_call: TRBV11-2

cdr3_nt: TGTGCCAGCTCAGCAAACAGGGAAAAGGTCAATCAGCCCCAGCATTTT
cdr3_aa: CASSANREKVNQPQHF
d_call: -
j_call: TRBJ1-5
clone_size: once
v_call: TRBV18

cdr3_nt: TGCGCCAGCAGCCAAGCGGGAACCGGTCAGCCCCAGCATTTT
cdr3_aa: CASSQAGTGQPQHF
d_call: -
j_call: TRBJ1-5
clone_size: -
v_call: TRBV4-1

cdr3_nt: TGCGCCAGCAGCTCCTCCGGGACTAGCGGGAGCTTATCCTACAATGAGCAGTTCTTC
cdr3_aa: CASSSSGTSGSLSYNEQFF
d_call: TRBD2
j_call: TRBJ2-1
clone_size: -
v_call: TRBV5-1

cdr3_nt: TGTGCCAGCAGTTTAGGGGCGTCCGTAGCTTTCTTT
cdr3_aa: CASSLGASVAFF
d_call: -
j_call: TRBJ1-1
clone_size: -
v_call: TRBV28

cdr3_nt: TGTGCCAGTAAAAAGGGGTACGGGGCCAACGTCCTGACTTTC
cdr3_aa: CASKKGYGANVLTF
d_call: -
j_call: TRBJ2-6
clone_size: -
v_call: TRBV27

cdr3_nt: TGTGCCAGTAGTGTCCAGGAGAACACCGGGGAGCTGTTTTTT
cdr3_aa: CASSVQENTGELFF
d_call: -
j_call: TRBJ2-2
clone_size: -
v_call: TRBV19

cdr3_nt: TGTGCCAGCAGTGAATCGACAGGGGGCAACGGTGAAAAACTGTTTTTT
cdr3_aa: CASSESTGGNGEKLFF
d_call: TRBD1
j_call: TRBJ1-4
clone_size: -
v_call: TRBV6-1

cdr3_nt: TGTGCCAGCAGCCACCGGACAGGGGGTTTAGTGGACACTGAAGCTTTCTTT
cdr3_aa: CASSHRTGGLVDTEAFF
d_call: TRBD1
j_call: TRBJ1-1
clone_size: -
v_call: TRBV14

cdr3_nt: TGCGCCAGCAGTGACGGGGGGAACTATGGCTACACCTTC
cdr3_aa: CASSDGGNYGYTF
d_call: -
j_call: TRBJ1-2
clone_size: once
v_call: TRBV10-2

cdr3_nt: TGTGCCAGCAGTCAGGGTATAGGGGCGACTGAAGCTTTCTTT
cdr3_aa: CASSQGIGATEAFF
d_call: -
j_call: TRBJ1-1
clone_size: -
v_call: TRBV6-5